This T cell receptor beta chain was recorded in a study of CD8 T cells in ankylosing spondylitis. Regarding the study as a whole: Within matched ankylosing spondylitis synovial fluid, disease-linked clones were reportedly significantly enriched. Disease-associated clones were CD8+ and fairly uncommon in peripheral blood.

5'-RACE, quantitative and with molecular barcodes, yielded the TCR beta libraries. TCRdb re-called the 5' RACE reads with MiXCR, one entry per CDR3 protein. The sample shows hundreds of thousands of distinct CDR3 sequences, approximately 9% of them seen only once. This clonotype has a count of ten or more. Antigen unknown. Germline V gene data show CDR1 as SGHTA and CDR2 as FQGNSA. V lost 3 bases and J lost 6, with 14 bases in between. CDR3 length: 15 residues. Sequencing was carried out using blood, either unsorted or a sorted T cell fraction (not recorded which). This receptor was taken from a male donor with ankylosing spondylitis or in good health (not recorded which). This chain uses TRBV7-2 with TRBJ2-2; D ambiguous. CDR3 DNA sequence: TGTGCCAGCAGCTTTTTGGGCCTAACAGCCGGGGAGCTGTTTTTT. It specifies CASSFLGLTAGELFF.